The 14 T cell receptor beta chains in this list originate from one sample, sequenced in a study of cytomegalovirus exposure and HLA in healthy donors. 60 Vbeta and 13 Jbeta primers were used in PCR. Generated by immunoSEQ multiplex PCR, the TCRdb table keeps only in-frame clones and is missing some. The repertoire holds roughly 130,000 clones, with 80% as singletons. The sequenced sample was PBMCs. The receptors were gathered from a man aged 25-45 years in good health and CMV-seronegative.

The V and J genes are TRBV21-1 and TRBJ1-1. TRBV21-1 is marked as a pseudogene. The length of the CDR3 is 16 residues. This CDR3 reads CASSKGGGGSWTEAFF. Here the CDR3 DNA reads TGTGCCAGCAGCAAGGGGGGAGGGGGTTCATGGACTGAAGCTTTCTTT.

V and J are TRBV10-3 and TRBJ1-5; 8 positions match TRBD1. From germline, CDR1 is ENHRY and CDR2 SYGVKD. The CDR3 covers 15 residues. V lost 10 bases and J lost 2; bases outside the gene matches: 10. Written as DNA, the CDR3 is TGTGCCACCGGCCCGGCGACAGGGGGCAATCAGCCCCAGCATTTT. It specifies CATGPATGGNQPQHF.

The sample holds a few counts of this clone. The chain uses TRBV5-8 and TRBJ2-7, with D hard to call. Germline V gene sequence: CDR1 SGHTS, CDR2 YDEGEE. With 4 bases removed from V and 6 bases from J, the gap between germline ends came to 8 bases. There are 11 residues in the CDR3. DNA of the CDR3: TGTGCCAGCAGCATGACTCCCGAGCAGTACTTC. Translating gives CASSMTPEQYF.

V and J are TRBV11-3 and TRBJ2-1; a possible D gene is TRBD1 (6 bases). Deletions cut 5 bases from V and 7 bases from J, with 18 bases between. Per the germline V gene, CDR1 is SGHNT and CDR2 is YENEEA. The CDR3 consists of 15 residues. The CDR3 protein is CASSHDWAGVNEQFF. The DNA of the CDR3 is TGTGCCAGCAGCCACGACTGGGCAGGGGTAAATGAGCAGTTCTTC. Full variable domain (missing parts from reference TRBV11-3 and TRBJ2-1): EAGVVQSPRYKIIEKKQPVAFWCNPISGHNTLYWYLQNLGQGPELLIRYENEEAVDDSQLPKDRFSAERLKGVDSTLKIQPAELGDSAVYLCASSHDWAGVNEQFFGPGTRLTVL.

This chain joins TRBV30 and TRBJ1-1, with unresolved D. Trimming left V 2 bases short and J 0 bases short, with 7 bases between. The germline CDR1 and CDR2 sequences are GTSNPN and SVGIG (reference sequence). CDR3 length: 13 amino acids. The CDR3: CAWSPNMNTEAFF. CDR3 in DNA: TGTGCCTGGAGTCCCAACATGAACACTGAAGCTTTCTTT.

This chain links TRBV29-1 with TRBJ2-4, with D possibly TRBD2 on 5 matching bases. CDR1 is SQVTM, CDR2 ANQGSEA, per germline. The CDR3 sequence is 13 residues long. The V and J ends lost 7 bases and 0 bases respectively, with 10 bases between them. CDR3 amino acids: CSGAGLAKNIQYF. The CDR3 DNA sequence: TGCAGCGGCGCAGGACTAGCCAAAAACATTCAGTACTTC.

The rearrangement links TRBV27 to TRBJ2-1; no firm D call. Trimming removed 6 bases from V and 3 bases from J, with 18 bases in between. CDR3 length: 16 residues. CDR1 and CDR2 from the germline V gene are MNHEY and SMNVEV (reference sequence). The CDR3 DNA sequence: TGTGCCAGCAGCCAAGTTCCAGGCGCTGACTACAATGAGCAGTTCTTC. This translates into CASSQVPGADYNEQFF.

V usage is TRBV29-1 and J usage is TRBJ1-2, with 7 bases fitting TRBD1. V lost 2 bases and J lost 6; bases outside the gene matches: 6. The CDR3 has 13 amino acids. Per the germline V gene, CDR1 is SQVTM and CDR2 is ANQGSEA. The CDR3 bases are TGCAGCGTTGAACGACAGGGAGAAGATGGCTACACCTTC. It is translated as CSVERQGEDGYTF.

The CDR3 nucleotides are TGTGCCATGGTGATCGGGGCTAACTATGGCTACACCTTC. This gives the protein CAMVIGANYGYTF. The chain uses TRBV30 and TRBJ1-2; D is unresolved. Germline assignment: CDR1 GTSNPN and CDR2 SVGIG (reference sequence). Deletions cut 8 bases from V and 0 bases from J, with 13 bases between. The CDR3 spans 13 residues.

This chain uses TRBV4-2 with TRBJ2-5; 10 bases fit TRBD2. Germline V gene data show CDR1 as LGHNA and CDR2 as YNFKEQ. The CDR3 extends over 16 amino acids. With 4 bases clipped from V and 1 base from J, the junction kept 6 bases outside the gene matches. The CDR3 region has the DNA TGTGCCAGCAGCCGGGGGACTAGCGAGACCCAAGAGACCCAGTACTTC. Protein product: CASSRGTSETQETQYF.

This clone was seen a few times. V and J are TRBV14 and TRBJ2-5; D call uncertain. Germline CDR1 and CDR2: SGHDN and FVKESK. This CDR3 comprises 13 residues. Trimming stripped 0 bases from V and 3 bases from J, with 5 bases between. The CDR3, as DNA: TGTGCCAGCAGCCAAGATCCGGAAGAGACCCAGTACTTC. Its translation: CASSQDPEETQYF.

This chain's CDR3 is CASSIDLIGTGKQETQYF. DNA for the CDR3: TGTGCCAGTAGTATAGACCTGATTGGTACCGGGAAACAAGAGACCCAGTACTTC. The J gene is TRBJ2-5, the V gene TRBV19; tentatively, D is TRBD2 (5 bases). The CDR3 is made up of 18 amino acids. Germline lookup yields CDR1 LNHDA and CDR2 SQIVND (reference sequence). The V gene lost 0 bases and the J gene lost 2 bases, with 19 bases spanning the gap.

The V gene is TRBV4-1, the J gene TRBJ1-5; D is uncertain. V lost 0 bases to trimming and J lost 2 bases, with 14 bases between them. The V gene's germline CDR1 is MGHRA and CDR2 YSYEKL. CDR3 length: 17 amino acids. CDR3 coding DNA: TGCGCCAGCAGCCAAGATCCAATGGTTACTCGCAATCAGCCCCAGCATTTT. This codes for CASSQDPMVTRNQPQHF.

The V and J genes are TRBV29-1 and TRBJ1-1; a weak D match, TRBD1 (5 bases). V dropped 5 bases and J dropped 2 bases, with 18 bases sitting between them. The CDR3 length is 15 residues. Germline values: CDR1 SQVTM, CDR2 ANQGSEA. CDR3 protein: CSVRGEGGLNTEAFF. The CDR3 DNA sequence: TGCAGCGTTCGGGGGGAGGGCGGTCTAAACACTGAAGCTTTCTTT.